Each of the 28 T cell receptor beta chains below was sequenced from the same sample in a study of shared clonotypes between healthy human individuals. Naive CD8 isolation took CD45RO-negative cells positively selected for CCR7 and excluded terminally differentiated effector memory CD45RA+ cells. Produced via immunoSEQ multiplex PCR; TCRdb's table is partial and in-frame only. The sample has about 2,100,000 clones, roughly 91% seen once. Sequenced material: naive CD8+ T cells from PBMCs. The receptors derive from a man aged 18 to 30 in good health. Some clones in this sample may be carry-over from other donors' samples.

The V and J genes are TRBV7-6 and TRBJ2-3; D is unclear. The germline V gene encodes CDR1 SGHVS and CDR2 FNYEAQ. The V end lost 5 bases, the J end lost 4 bases, and 7 bases lay between the germline ends. There are 12 residues in the CDR3. CDR3 nucleotides: TGTGCCAGCAGCGCCCCCCCAGATACGCAGTATTTT. Its protein product is CASSAPPDTQYF.

This rearrangement joins TRBV15 to TRBJ2-5; D is perhaps TRBD1 (6 bases). Germline CDR1 LNHNV, CDR2 YYDKDF (reference sequence). This CDR3 contains 13 residues. Trimming took off 5 bases at V and 2 bases at J, with 9 bases between the two ends. CDR3 nucleotide sequence: TGTGCCACCAGCCAGGGGCGGCAAGAGACCCAGTACTTC. Protein product: CATSQGRQETQYF.

This chain links TRBV18 with TRBJ1-4, with D uncertain. V dropped 0 bases and J dropped 10 bases, with 12 bases sitting between them. The CDR3 covers 14 residues. Germline V gives CDR1 KGHSH, CDR2 LQKENI. The DNA of the CDR3 is TGTGCCAGCTCACCACCTGTGCGGCCGGTAAAACTGTTTTTT. This encodes CASSPPVRPVKLFF.

The chain links TRBV27 to TRBJ1-2; D might be TRBD1 (6 bases). Germline lookup yields CDR1 MNHEY and CDR2 SMNVEV (reference sequence). V was trimmed by 6 bases and J by 2 bases, leaving 13 bases between them. The CDR3 sequence is 14 residues long. CDR3 DNA sequence: TGTGCCAGCAGGCGGGGGGCAGCCAACTATGGCTACACCTTC. It is translated as CASRRGAANYGYTF.

The chain recombines TRBV7-9 with TRBJ2-3; D may be TRBD2 (6 bases). Germline V gives CDR1 SEHNR, CDR2 FQNEAQ (reference sequence). V was clipped by 5 bases and J by 0 bases, with 18 bases between them. CDR3 length: 17 amino acids. CDR3 nucleotide sequence: TGTGCCAGCAGCCCCTTCAAGGAGGGCGGGAGCACAGATACGCAGTATTTT. Translating gives CASSPFKEGGSTDTQYF.

The chain couples TRBV25-1 to TRBJ2-5; D might be TRBD1 or TRBD2, each matching 6 bases. The V end lost 2 bases, the J end lost 1 base, and 11 bases lay between the germline ends. CDR1 and CDR2 (germline): MGHDK, SYGVNS. This CDR3 is 15 amino acids long. CDR3 in DNA: TGTGCCAGCAGTGAAGGATGGGGGGCCCAAGAGACCCAGTACTTC. It yields the protein CASSEGWGAQETQYF.

As to this clone: Additional DNA sequences in this sample encode the identical CDR3. V and J are TRBV28 and TRBJ1-1, with unresolved D. This CDR3 region has 14 residues. Germline V gene data show CDR1 as MDHEN and CDR2 as SYDVKM. V shed 5 bases and J shed 1 base, with 11 bases lying between them. CDR3 in DNA: TGTGCCAGCAGTCCGCTTGGAGAGAACACTGAAGCTTTCTTT. Residues: CASSPLGENTEAFF.

This sequence joins TRBV7-3 and TRBJ2-2; possible D gene TRBD2, 5 bases. V was cut by 2 bases and J by 6 bases, with 7 bases left in between. Germline CDR1 is SGHTA and CDR2 is FQGTGA. This CDR3 region has 13 residues. The CDR3 DNA reads TGTGCCAGCAGCTTAGTAGCGCCCGGGGAGCTGTTTTTT. Translating gives CASSLVAPGELFF.

This clone was seen only a few times. Relative to the germline gene, one junction end is altered; a read error may explain this. This chain uses TRBV4-1 with TRBJ2-7, with a tentative D call TRBD1 (6 bases). The CDR3 has 13 amino acids. CDR1 is MGHRA, CDR2 YSYEKL, per germline. The CDR3 loop reads CASSLAGSGNRDF. The CDR3 nucleotides read TGCGCCAGCAGTCTCGCGGGTTCGGGAAACAGGGACTTC.

The chain joins TRBV6-6 to TRBJ2-1, with unresolved D. The length of the CDR3 is 12 residues. The germline V and J ends were trimmed by 2 bases and 7 bases, with 6 bases remaining between them. The V gene's germline CDR1 is MNHNY and CDR2 SVGAGI (reference sequence). CDR3 loop: CASSYKFNEQFF. The DNA for the CDR3 is TGTGCCAGCAGTTACAAGTTTAATGAGCAGTTCTTC.

The chain links TRBV28 to TRBJ2-1; 11 bases match TRBD2. The CDR3 contains 16 residues. With V trimmed by 3 bases and J by 7 bases, 8 bases remained unmatched. Germline values: CDR1 MDHEN, CDR2 SYDVKM. CDR3 nucleotide sequence: TGTGCCAGCAGTTTGGTTACTAGCGGGAGTAGGAATGAGCAGTTCTTC. This sequence encodes CASSLVTSGSRNEQFF.

This clone appeared once. J is TRBJ2-5 and V is TRBV5-1; D is perhaps TRBD1 or TRBD2 (5 bases each). Trimming removed 4 bases at V and 1 base at J, with 20 bases between. The CDR3 is 17 residues long. From germline, CDR1 is SGHRS and CDR2 YFSETQ. The CDR3 region is CASSPLRRDGIQETQYF. CDR3 sequence (DNA): TGCGCCAGCAGCCCCCTACGACGGGACGGAATCCAAGAGACCCAGTACTTC.

V and J are TRBV6-5 and TRBJ1-2; 7 bases are shared with TRBD1. Germline CDR1 MNHEY, CDR2 SVGAGI. This CDR3 has 15 residues. After removal of 5 bases from V and 1 base from J, the junction contained 7 bases not matched to a gene. DNA of the CDR3: TGTGCCAGCAGTCCTGGGACAGCCTATAACTATGGCTACACCTTC. Its translation is CASSPGTAYNYGYTF.

This rearrangement joins TRBV4-3 to TRBJ2-7; no reliable D call. Germline V gene sequence: CDR1 LGHNA, CDR2 YSLEER. CDR3 length: 15 residues. V was clipped by 1 base and J by 2 bases, with 12 bases between them. The DNA for the CDR3 is TGCGCCAGCAGCCAAGGAACTGGATGGGCCTACGAGCAGTACTTC. Translated, it gives CASSQGTGWAYEQYF.

The chain links TRBV5-6 to TRBJ1-2, with D unresolved. The V end lost 0 bases, the J end lost 8 bases, and 8 bases lay between the germline ends. CDR1 and CDR2 from the germline V gene are SGHDT and YYEEEE. The CDR3 has 12 residues. CDR3 in DNA: TGTGCCAGCAGCTTGGAGGCGGGAGGCTACACCTTC. Its translation is CASSLEAGGYTF.

This clone was observed once. CDR3 in amino acids: CASSLPARGKRETQYF. Written as DNA, the CDR3 is TGTGCCAGCAGCTTACCGGCGAGGGGGAAAAGGGAGACCCAGTACTTC. The rearrangement joins TRBV11-2 to TRBJ2-5; possible D gene TRBD1, 6 bases. Germline V gene sequence: CDR1 SGHAT, CDR2 FQNNGV. CDR3 size: 16 residues. Trimming cost V 2 bases and J 5 bases, with 18 bases left between them.

The V and J genes are TRBV27 and TRBJ1-4, with 9 bases lining up with TRBD1. Germline lookup yields CDR1 MNHEY and CDR2 SMNVEV (reference sequence). CDR3 length: 15 amino acids. V was clipped by 6 bases and J by 8 bases; unmatched bases: 10. The CDR3, as DNA: TGTGCCAGCAGCTCTTACAGGGGGCGTCGGGAAAAACTGTTTTTT. Amino acids: CASSSYRGRREKLFF.

V gene TRBV11-1 combines with J gene TRBJ2-3, with 12 positions matching TRBD2. Germline CDR1 SGHAT, CDR2 FQDESV (reference sequence). The ends lost 1 base at V and 2 bases at J; junction bases unmatched: 1. The CDR3 loop spans 16 amino acids. In DNA, the CDR3 is TGTGCCAGCAGCTTAGGGACTAGCGGGAACACAGATACGCAGTATTTT. It codes for CASSLGTSGNTDTQYF.

This chain joins TRBV27 and TRBJ2-1; no reliable D call. Trimming removed 7 bases at V and 6 bases at J, with 10 bases between. This CDR3 is 12 amino acids long. Germline V gene sequence: CDR1 MNHEY, CDR2 SMNVEV (reference sequence). The CDR3 loop is CASNTVPNEQFF. The CDR3 bases are TGTGCCAGCAACACCGTCCCCAATGAGCAGTTCTTC.

The J gene is TRBJ1-1, the V gene TRBV29-1, with D possibly TRBD1 on 6 matching bases. Germline V gene data show CDR1 as SQVTM and CDR2 as ANQGSEA. The CDR3 length is 12 residues. Trimming stripped 5 bases from V and 1 base from J, with 8 bases between. The CDR3 nucleotides read TGCAGCGTTTGGGGACAGAACACTGAAGCTTTCTTT. Protein product: CSVWGQNTEAFF.

The genes are TRBV19 and TRBJ1-1; unclear D gene. This CDR3 is built from 13 residues. Deletions cut 8 bases from V and 0 bases from J, with 10 bases between. Germline assignment: CDR1 LNHDA and CDR2 SQIVND (reference sequence). The DNA of the CDR3 is TGTGCCAGTGCGACTACCCTGAACACTGAAGCTTTCTTT. This codes for CASATTLNTEAFF.

V gene TRBV7-9 combines with J gene TRBJ1-4; tentatively, D is TRBD1 (6 bases). V was trimmed by 1 base and J by 6 bases, leaving 15 bases between them. Germline V gives CDR1 SEHNR, CDR2 FQNEAQ (reference sequence). The length of the CDR3 is 16 residues. This chain's CDR3 is CASSLGHRTADEKLFF. The CDR3 DNA follows: TGTGCCAGCAGCTTAGGTCATCGGACAGCAGATGAAAAACTGTTTTTT.

The V and J genes are TRBV7-9 and TRBJ2-1; TRBD1 matches at 8 bases. The CDR3 is made up of 17 amino acids. The germline gives CDR1 SEHNR, CDR2 FQNEAQ (reference sequence). After removal of 5 bases from V and 7 bases from J, the junction contained 16 bases not matched to a gene. CDR3 residues: CASSPQLTGAYNNEQFF. The CDR3 coding sequence is TGTGCCAGCAGCCCACAATTGACAGGGGCATACAATAATGAGCAGTTCTTC. Based on the CDR3 plus reference TRBV7-9 and TRBJ2-1, the full variable domain is DTGVSQNPRHKITKRGQNVTFRCDPISEHNRLYWYRQTLGQGPEFLTYFQNEAQLEKSRLLSDRFSAERPKGSFSTLEIQRTEQGDSAMYLCASSPQLTGAYNNEQFFGPGTRLTVL.

This sequence joins TRBV29-1 and TRBJ2-3; D is uncertain. This CDR3 is built from 14 residues. With 1 base removed from V and 3 bases from J, the gap between germline ends came to 11 bases. Per the germline V gene, CDR1 is SQVTM and CDR2 is ANQGSEA. This CDR3 reads CSVEGWAGTDTQYF. The CDR3 nucleotides are TGCAGCGTTGAAGGGTGGGCCGGGACAGATACGCAGTATTTT.

The chain joins TRBV5-8 to TRBJ2-2, with TRBD1 as a possible D gene (5 bases). The germline gives CDR1 SGHTS, CDR2 YDEGEE. The CDR3 consists of 15 residues. The V end was cut by 4 bases, the J end by 4 bases, with 14 bases between. The CDR3: CASSLGAGFTGELFF. The CDR3, as DNA: TGTGCCAGCAGCCTAGGGGCAGGGTTCACCGGGGAGCTGTTTTTT.

This chain links TRBV7-9 with TRBJ2-1; 11 bases fit TRBD2. With 1 base clipped from V and 5 bases from J, the junction kept 4 bases outside the gene matches. The CDR3 length is 16 residues. Germline V gives CDR1 SEHNR, CDR2 FQNEAQ (reference sequence). The DNA for the CDR3 is TGTGCCAGCAGCTTAGTGGTAGCGGGAGGGAACAATGAGCAGTTCTTC. The encoded protein is CASSLVVAGGNNEQFF.

V and J are TRBV6-6 and TRBJ2-1; the D gene is possibly TRBD2 (5 bases). Trimming removed 3 bases from V and 6 bases from J, with 12 bases in between. This CDR3 contains 14 residues. Germline CDR1 reads MNHNY; CDR2 reads SVGAGI (reference sequence). The CDR3 bases are TGTGCCAGCAGTTATAGCCGGGGAGTCAATGAGCAGTTCTTC. Translation: CASSYSRGVNEQFF.

V gene TRBV29-1 combines with J gene TRBJ2-7; maybe TRBD1 (6 bases). V was clipped by 2 bases and J by 2 bases, with 10 bases between them. This CDR3 is built from 13 residues. Germline CDR1 reads SQVTM; CDR2 reads ANQGSEA. The CDR3 is CSVETGRPYEQYF. The CDR3 nucleotides read TGCAGCGTTGAAACAGGGCGCCCCTACGAGCAGTACTTC.